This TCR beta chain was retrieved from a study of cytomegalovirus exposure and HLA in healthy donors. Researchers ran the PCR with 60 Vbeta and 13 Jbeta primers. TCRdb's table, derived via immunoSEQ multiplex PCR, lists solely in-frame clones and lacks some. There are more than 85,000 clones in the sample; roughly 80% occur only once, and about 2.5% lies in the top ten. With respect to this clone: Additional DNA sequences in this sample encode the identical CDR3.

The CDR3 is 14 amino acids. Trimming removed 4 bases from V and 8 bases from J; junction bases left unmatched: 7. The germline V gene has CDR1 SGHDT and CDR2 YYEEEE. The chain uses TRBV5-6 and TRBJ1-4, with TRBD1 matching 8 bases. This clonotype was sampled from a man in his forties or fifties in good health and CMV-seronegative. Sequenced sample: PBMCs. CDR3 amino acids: CASSTGGSYEKLFF. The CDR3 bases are TGTGCCAGCAGCACAGGGGGTTCTTACGAAAAACTGTTTTTT.